The subject of this entry is one T cell receptor (beta chain). No cognate antigen has been identified for it. Base quality data are lacking; no much larger clone is found one base away. Spanning cysteine to phenylalanine, the CDR3 consists of 14 amino acids. Just the 42-base CDR3 DNA is kept, in frame starting at base 1. V loses 6 bases at its end and J loses 7 bases; junction bases beyond the gene matches: 5. The germline V gene provides CDR1 ENHRY and CDR2 SYGVKD. The data were obtained in a study of graft-versus-host responses after intestinal transplantation (dated by TCRdb to the early 2020s). About the full investigation: The transplants that recipients received were multivisceral, liver-intestinal, or isolated intestinal. Of the 20 to 25 intestinal transplant recipients enrolled in the cohort, one of whom was a retransplant, a few patients without pretransplant specimens were excluded. Rather than going through the commercial service, samples from a few later patients were sequenced in-house on an Illumina MiSeq and processed with MiXCR. After intestinal transplantation, graft-versus-host and host-versus-graft alloreactive T cell clones in the graft, circulation and bone marrow were tracked using bulk TCR-beta CDR3 sequencing. A peak of at least 4% donor T cells among recipient peripheral blood mononuclear cells was the definition used for donor T cell macrochimerism. Every recipient was given anti-thymocyte globulin induction, followed by around three years of maintenance tacrolimus and steroids. Alloreactive clones were identified by sequencing pre-transplant mixed lymphocyte reaction products and comparing them with unstimulated pre-transplant donor and recipient T cells.

The label giving this sample's time point can be read as: cells obtained before transplantation from donor or recipient. CD3+CD4+ and CD3+CD8+ populations were FACS-sorted from unstimulated pre-transplant donor and recipient cells taken from spleen or lymph nodes. Overall study outcomes, separate from this receptor: GvH clones were detected in recipient bone marrow, and some appeared earlier in ileal mucosa or blood, consistent with an intestinal mucosal origin. In the allografts of patients with donor T cell macrochimerism, GvH to HvG T cell clonal ratios were high. Conclusions were limited by the relatively low number and heterogeneity of intestinal transplant patients. Peak levels of circulating GvH clones were associated with declines in HvG clones early after transplant.

Libraries were constructed by the immunoSEQ multiplex PCR assay. For most patients, genomic DNA was isolated with the Qiagen DNeasy Blood and Tissue Kit and sent frozen to Adaptive Biotechnologies for TCR sequencing. For most patients, genomic DNA was subjected to high-throughput TCR-beta CDR3 sequencing by Adaptive Biotechnologies. The published analysis was carried out like this. TCR sequencing data for approximately 17 patients were retrieved from Adaptive's ImmunoSEQ software; three other patients were processed with MiXCR and VDJtools. CD4 versus CD8 sorting errors were corrected by removing sequences found in both subsets at a frequency ratio below 5:1. CDR3 nucleotide sequences shared between donor and recipient were removed because the origin of such sequences could not be assigned. To be classed as alloreactive, a clone needed at least 2-fold expansion over unstimulated cells and a minimum CFSE-low frequency of 0.002% (template counts) or 0.001% (read counts). Clones detected in sequenced pre-transplant spleen, lymph node, or MLR CFSE-low populations of the donor or recipient were defined as mappable. Cumulative frequency of alloreactive clones was calculated as a percentage of all sequences weighted by copy number. In TCRdb, the immuneACCESS table is reduced to in-frame sequences with V and J assigned. These tables do not hold every clone; where another copy was compared, an unresolved V gene accounts for under half, and the others remain unexplained. V and J calls and clone size are given by that table; D and trimming were obtained from the DNA. This sample comprises approximately 68,000 clones, about 90% of them detected only once. Less than 5% of the sample lies in the top ten.

The source material was unstimulated CD8+ T cells sorted from spleen or lymph node cells, sampled before transplant. Here the chain combines TRBV10-3 and TRBJ2-1, with 11 middle bases fitting TRBD2. This TCR came from a human donor who was the organ donor for an intestinal transplant. The sequenced DNA: TGTGCCATCAGGGGTAGCGGGGGGGCGAATGAGCAGTTCTTC. Its translation reads: CAIRGSGGANEQFF.